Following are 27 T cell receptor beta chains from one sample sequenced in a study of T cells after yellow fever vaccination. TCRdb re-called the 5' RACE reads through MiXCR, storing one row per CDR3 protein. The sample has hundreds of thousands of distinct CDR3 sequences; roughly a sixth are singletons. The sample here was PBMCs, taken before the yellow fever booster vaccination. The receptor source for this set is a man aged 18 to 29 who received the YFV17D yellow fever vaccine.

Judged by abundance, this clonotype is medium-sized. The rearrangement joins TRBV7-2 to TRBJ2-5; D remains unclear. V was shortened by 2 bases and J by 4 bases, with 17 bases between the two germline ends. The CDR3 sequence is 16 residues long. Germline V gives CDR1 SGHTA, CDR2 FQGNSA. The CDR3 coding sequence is TGTGCCAGCAGCTTATGGGATACTGGCCCCCTAGAGACCCAGTACTTC. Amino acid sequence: CASSLWDTGPLETQYF.

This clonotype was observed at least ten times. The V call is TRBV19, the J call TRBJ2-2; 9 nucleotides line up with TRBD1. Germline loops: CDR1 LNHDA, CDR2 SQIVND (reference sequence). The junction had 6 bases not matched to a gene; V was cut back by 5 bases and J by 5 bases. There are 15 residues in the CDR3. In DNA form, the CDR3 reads TGTGCCAGTAGTTTCGGGACAGGGATAACCGGGGAGCTGTTTTTT. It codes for CASSFGTGITGELFF.

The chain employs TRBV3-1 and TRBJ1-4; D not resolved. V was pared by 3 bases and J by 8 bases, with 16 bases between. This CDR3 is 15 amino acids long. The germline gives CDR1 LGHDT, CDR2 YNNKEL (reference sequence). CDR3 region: CASSQPQEVKEKLFF. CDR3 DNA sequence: TGTGCCAGCAGCCAGCCGCAGGAGGTGAAAGAAAAACTGTTTTTT.

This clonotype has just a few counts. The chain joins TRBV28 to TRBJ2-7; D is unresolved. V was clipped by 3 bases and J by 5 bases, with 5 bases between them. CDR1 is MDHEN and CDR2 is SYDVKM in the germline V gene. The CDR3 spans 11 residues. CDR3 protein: CASSFANEQYV. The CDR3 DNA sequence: TGTGCCAGCAGTTTTGCCAACGAGCAGTACGTC.

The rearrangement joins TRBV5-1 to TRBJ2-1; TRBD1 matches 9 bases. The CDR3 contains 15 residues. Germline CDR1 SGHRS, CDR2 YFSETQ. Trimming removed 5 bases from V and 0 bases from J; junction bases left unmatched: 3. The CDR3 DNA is TGCGCCAGCAGGCGGACAGGGGCCTCCTACAATGAGCAGTTCTTC. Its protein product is CASRRTGASYNEQFF.

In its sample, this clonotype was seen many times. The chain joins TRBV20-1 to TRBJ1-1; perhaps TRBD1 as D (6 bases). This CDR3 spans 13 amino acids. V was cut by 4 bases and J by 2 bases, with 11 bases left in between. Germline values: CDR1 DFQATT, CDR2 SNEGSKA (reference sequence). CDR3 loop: CSAISQGNTEAFF. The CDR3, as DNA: TGCAGTGCTATATCACAGGGCAACACTGAAGCTTTCTTT.

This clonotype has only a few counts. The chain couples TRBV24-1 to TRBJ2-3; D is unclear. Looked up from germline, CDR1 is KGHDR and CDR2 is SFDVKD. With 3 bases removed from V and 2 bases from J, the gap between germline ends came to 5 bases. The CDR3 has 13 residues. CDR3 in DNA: TGTGCCACCAGTGATCCACCCACAGATACGCAGTATTTT. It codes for CATSDPPTDTQYF.

The CDR3 here is CASRTGLPDTQYF. In DNA, the CDR3 is TGTGCCAGCAGAACGGGACTCCCAGATACGCAGTATTTT. J is TRBJ2-3 and V is TRBV6-2 or TRBV6-3; weak D call: TRBD2 (6 bases). Trimming pared 6 bases from V and 4 bases from J, leaving 11 bases between. Looked up from germline, CDR1 is MNHEY and CDR2 is SVGEGT. The CDR3 covers 13 residues.

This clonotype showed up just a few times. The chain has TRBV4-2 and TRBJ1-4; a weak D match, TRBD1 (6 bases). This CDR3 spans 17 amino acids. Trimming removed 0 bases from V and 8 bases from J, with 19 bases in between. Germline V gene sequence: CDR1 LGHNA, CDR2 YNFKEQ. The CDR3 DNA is TGTGCCAGCAGCCAAGACGGGGTACAGGGATTGGGGGAAAAACTGTTTTTT. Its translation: CASSQDGVQGLGEKLFF.

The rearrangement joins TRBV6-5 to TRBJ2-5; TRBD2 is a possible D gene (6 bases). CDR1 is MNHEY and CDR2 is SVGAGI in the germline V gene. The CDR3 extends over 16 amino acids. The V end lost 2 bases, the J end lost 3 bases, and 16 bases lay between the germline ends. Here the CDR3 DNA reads TGTGCCAGCAGTTACCGGGACTTAAGGTCCAAAGAGACCCAGTACTTC. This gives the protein CASSYRDLRSKETQYF.

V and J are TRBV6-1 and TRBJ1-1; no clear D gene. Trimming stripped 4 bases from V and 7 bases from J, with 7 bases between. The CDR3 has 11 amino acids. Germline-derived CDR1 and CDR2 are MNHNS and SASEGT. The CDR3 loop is CASSANVEAFF. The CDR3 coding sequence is TGTGCCAGCAGTGCTAATGTTGAAGCTTTCTTT.

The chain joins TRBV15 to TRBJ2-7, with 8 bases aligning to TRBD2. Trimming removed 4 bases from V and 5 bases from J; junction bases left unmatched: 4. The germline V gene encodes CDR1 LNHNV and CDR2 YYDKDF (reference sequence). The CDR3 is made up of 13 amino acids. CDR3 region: CATSTSGGNEQYF. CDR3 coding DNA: TGTGCCACCAGCACCTCGGGGGGGAACGAGCAGTACTTC.

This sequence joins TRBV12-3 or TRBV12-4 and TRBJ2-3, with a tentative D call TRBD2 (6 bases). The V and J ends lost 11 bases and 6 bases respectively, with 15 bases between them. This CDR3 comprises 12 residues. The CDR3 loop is CAVQRGGDTQYF. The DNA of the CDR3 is TGTGCCGTCCAAAGGGGAGGTGATACGCAGTATTTT.

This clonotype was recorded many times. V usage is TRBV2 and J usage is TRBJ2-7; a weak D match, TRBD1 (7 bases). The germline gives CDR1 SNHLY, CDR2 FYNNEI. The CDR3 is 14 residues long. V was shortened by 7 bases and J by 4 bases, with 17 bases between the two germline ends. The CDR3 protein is CASTQGGHLYEQYF. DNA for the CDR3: TGTGCCAGCACTCAGGGGGGACACCTATACGAGCAGTACTTC.

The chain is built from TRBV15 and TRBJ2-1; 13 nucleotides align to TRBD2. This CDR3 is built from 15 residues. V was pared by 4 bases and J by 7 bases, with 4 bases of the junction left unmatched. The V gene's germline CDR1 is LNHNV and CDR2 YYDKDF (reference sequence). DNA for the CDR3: TGTGCCACCAGCACCACTAGCGGGGGGGCTAATGAGCAGTTCTTC. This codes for CATSTTSGGANEQFF.

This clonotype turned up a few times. The CDR3 coding sequence is TGTGCCAGCAGGCGGGGGGGTTCCCGGCACACCGGGGAGCTGTTTTTT. It translates to CASRRGGSRHTGELFF. The genes are TRBV7-3 and TRBJ2-2, with TRBD2 matching over 9 bases. CDR3 length: 16 amino acids. Germline V gene lookup returns CDR1 SGHTA and CDR2 FQGTGA. The ends lost 6 bases at V and 3 bases at J; junction bases unmatched: 8. Together with reference TRBV7-3 and TRBJ2-2, the CDR3 gives the full variable domain: GAGVSQTPSNKVTEKGKYVELRCDPISGHTALYWYRQSLGQGPEFLIYFQGTGAADDSGLPNDRFFAVRPEGSVSTLKIQRTERGDSAVYLCASRRGGSRHTGELFFGEGSRLTVL.

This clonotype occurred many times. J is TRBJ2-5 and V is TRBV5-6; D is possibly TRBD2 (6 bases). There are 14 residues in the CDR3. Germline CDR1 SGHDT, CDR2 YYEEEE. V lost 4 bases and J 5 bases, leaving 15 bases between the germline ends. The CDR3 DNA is TGTGCCAGCAGCCTCCTTGGGGGGAAGGAGACCCAGTACTTC. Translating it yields CASSLLGGKETQYF. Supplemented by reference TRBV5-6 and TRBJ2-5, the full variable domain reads DAGVTQSPTHLIKTRGQQVTLRCSPKSGHDTVSWYQQALGQGPQFIFQYYEEEERQRGNFPDRFSGHQFPNYSSELNVNALLLGDSALYLCASSLLGGKETQYFGPGTRLLVL.

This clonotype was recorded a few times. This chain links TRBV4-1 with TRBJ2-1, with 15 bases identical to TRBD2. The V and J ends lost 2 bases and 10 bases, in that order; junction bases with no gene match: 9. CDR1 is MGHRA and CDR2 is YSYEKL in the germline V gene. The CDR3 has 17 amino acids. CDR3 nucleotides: TGCGCCAGCAGCCAAAAAAAGGGACTAGCGGGGGGCCAGGAGCAGTTCTTC. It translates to CASSQKKGLAGGQEQFF.

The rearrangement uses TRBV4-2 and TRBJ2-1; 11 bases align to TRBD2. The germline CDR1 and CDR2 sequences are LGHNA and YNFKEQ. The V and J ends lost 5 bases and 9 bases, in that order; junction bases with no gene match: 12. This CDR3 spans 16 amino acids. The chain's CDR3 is CASSASALAGVGEQFF. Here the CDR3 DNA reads TGTGCCAGCAGCGCATCCGCACTAGCGGGGGTTGGTGAGCAGTTCTTC.

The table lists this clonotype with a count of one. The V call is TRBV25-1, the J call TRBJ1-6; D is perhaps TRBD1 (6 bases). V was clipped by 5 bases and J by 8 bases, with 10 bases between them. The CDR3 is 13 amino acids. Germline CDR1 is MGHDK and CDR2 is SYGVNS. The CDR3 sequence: CASSPGGYSPLHF. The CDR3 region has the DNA TGTGCCAGCAGTCCGGGGGGCTATTCACCCCTCCACTTT.

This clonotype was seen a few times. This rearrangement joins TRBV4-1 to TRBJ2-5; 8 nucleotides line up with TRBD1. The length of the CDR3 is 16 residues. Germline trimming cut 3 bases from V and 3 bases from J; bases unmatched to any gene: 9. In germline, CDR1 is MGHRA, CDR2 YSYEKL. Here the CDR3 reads CASSQYPKDREETQYF. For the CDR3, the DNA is TGCGCCAGCAGCCAGTATCCAAAGGACAGGGAAGAGACCCAGTACTTC.

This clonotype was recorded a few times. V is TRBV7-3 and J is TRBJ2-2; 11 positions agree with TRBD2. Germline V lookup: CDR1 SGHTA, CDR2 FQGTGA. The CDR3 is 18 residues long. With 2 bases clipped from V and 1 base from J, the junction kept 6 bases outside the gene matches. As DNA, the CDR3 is TGTGCCAGCAGCTTAGAATGGCTAGCGGGGGGGAACACCGGGGAGCTGTTTTTT. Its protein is CASSLEWLAGGNTGELFF.

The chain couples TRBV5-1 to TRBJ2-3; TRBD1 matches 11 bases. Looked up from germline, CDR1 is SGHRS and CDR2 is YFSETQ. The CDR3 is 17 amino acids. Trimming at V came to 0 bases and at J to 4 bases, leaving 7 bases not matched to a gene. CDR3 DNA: TGCGCCAGCAGCTTGGAGCGTGGACAGGGGGCGGCAGATACGCAGTATTTT. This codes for CASSLERGQGAADTQYF.

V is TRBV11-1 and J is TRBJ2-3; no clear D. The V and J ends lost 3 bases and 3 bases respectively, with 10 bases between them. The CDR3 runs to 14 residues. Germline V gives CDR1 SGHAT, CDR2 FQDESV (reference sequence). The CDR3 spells CASSFNKGTDTQYF. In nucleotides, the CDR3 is TGTGCCAGCAGCTTTAATAAGGGAACAGATACGCAGTATTTT.

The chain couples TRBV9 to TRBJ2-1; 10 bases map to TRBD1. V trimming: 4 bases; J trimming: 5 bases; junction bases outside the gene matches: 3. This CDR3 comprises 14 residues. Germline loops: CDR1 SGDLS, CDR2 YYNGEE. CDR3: CASSPDRGDNEQFF. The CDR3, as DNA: TGTGCCAGCAGCCCGGACAGGGGGGACAATGAGCAGTTCTTC.

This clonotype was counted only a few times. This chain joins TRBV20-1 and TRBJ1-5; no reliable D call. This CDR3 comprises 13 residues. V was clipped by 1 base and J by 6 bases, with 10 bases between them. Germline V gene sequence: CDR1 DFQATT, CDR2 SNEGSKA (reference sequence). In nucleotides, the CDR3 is TGCAGTGCTAGAGGTGACTCCCTTCAGCCCCAGCATTTT. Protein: CSARGDSLQPQHF.

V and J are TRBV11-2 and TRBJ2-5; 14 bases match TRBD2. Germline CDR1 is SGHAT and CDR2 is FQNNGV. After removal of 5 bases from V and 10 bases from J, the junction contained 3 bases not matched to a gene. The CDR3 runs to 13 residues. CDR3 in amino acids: CASSPGLAGGQYF. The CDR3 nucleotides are TGTGCCAGCAGCCCAGGACTAGCGGGAGGCCAGTACTTC.